The 26 T cell receptor beta chains reported below all come from one sample, sequenced in a study of cytomegalovirus exposure and HLA in healthy donors. The PCR used 60 Vbeta and 13 Jbeta primers. Repertoires were generated with immunoSEQ multiplex PCR, while TCRdb's copy carries only in-frame clones and drops some. Here the sample spans about 200,000 clones, about 78% being singletons. The sequencing input was PBMCs. The receptors stem from a male donor in good health and CMV-seronegative.

The CDR3 loop reads CASSASQGMGEQFF. The CDR3 bases are TGTGCCAGCAGCGCTTCTCAGGGAATGGGTGAGCAGTTCTTC. The gene calls are TRBV6-1 and TRBJ2-1, with D tentatively TRBD1 (5 bases). The V end was cut by 6 bases, the J end by 9 bases, with 18 bases between. The length of the CDR3 is 14 residues. In germline, CDR1 is MNHNS, CDR2 SASEGT.

The chain uses TRBV29-1 and TRBJ2-1; D gene unclear. The germline V and J ends were trimmed by 6 bases and 7 bases, with 7 bases remaining between them. The CDR3 has 10 amino acids. Germline CDR1 is SQVTM and CDR2 is ANQGSEA. Here the CDR3 reads CSVAKNEQFF. The CDR3 DNA reads as TGCAGCGTAGCGAAAAATGAGCAGTTCTTC.

The CDR3: CASSFLRGLQTDTQYF. The CDR3 DNA reads as TGTGCCAGCAGCTTCCTCAGGGGGCTCCAAACAGATACGCAGTATTTT. The chain uses TRBV5-8 and TRBJ2-3; 8 nucleotides match TRBD1. CDR1 and CDR2 from the germline V gene are SGHTS and YDEGEE. The J segment lost 3 bases and the V segment lost 2 bases, leaving 8 bases of the junction unmatched. The CDR3 runs 16 residues.

This clone was counted once. The rearrangement links TRBV9 to TRBJ1-5; weak D call: TRBD1 (6 bases). This CDR3 region has 15 residues. Germline V gives CDR1 SGDLS, CDR2 YYNGEE. Deletions cut 4 bases from V and 4 bases from J, with 15 bases between. CDR3 region: CASSPRDTENQPQHF. The DNA for the CDR3 is TGTGCCAGCAGCCCTCGGGACACCGAGAATCAGCCCCAGCATTTT.

The rearrangement links TRBV7-2 to TRBJ2-5; 8 positions agree with TRBD2. Germline V gene lookup returns CDR1 SGHTA and CDR2 FQGNSA. J gave up 4 bases and V 5 bases, and 6 bases lay outside the gene matches. The CDR3 covers 14 residues. The CDR3 coding sequence is TGTGCCAGCAGCCCCGGGGGGGGGCGAGAGACCCAGTACTTC. It codes for CASSPGGGRETQYF.

This clone was seen just once. The V call is TRBV4-1, the J call TRBJ1-5, with a tentative D call TRBD1 (6 bases). Germline-derived CDR1 and CDR2 are MGHRA and YSYEKL. The CDR3 extends over 17 amino acids. Trimming took off 1 base at V and 5 bases at J, with 18 bases between the two ends. The CDR3 loop reads CASSQGLRGARDQPQHF. The CDR3 DNA is TGCGCCAGCAGCCAAGGACTTCGGGGGGCTCGGGATCAGCCCCAGCATTTT.

This clone has just one count. V usage is TRBV27 and J usage is TRBJ1-6; TRBD1 agrees at 8 bases. V shed 5 bases, J shed 7 bases, and the junction held 10 bases outside the gene matches. This CDR3 comprises 16 residues. Looked up from germline, CDR1 is MNHEY and CDR2 is SMNVEV (reference sequence). In DNA, the CDR3 is TGTGCCAGCAGTATCACTTATGACAGGGGAAATTCACCCCTCCACTTT. Its translation is CASSITYDRGNSPLHF.

Points on this clone: The junction differs from germline at one of its ends, possibly a read error. The J gene is TRBJ2-2, the V gene TRBV7-9; D ambiguous. Germline V gene data show CDR1 as SEHNR and CDR2 as FQNEAQ (reference sequence). The CDR3 extends over 13 amino acids. The DNA for the CDR3 is TGTTCCAGCAGCTTGTCCGACACCGGGGAGCTGTTTTTT. This translates into CSSSLSDTGELFF. Full variable domain (rest looked up from reference TRBV7-9 and TRBJ2-2): DTGVSQNPRHKITKRGQNVTFRCDPISEHNRLYWYRQTLGQGPEFLTYFQNEAQLEKSRLLSDRFSAERPKGSFSTLEIQRTEQGDSAMYLCSSSLSDTGELFFGEGSRLTVL.

The V call is TRBV14, the J call TRBJ1-2; D remains ambiguous. V lost 4 bases and J lost 5, with 14 bases in between. Germline V lookup: CDR1 SGHDN, CDR2 FVKESK. CDR3 length: 14 amino acids. CDR3 nucleotide sequence: TGTGCCAGCAGCCTCGCGGGTTCTACATATGGCTACACCTTC. It translates to CASSLAGSTYGYTF.

The V and J genes are TRBV27 and TRBJ1-4, with 9 bases lining up with TRBD1. The germline V gene encodes CDR1 MNHEY and CDR2 SMNVEV (reference sequence). The CDR3 totals 16 residues. Trimming at V came to 5 bases and at J to 8 bases, leaving 12 bases not matched to a gene. The CDR3 coding sequence is TGTGCCAGCAGTAAGGGACAGGGAGCGCCACCGGAAAAACTGTTTTTT. Translating it yields CASSKGQGAPPEKLFF.

This clone was picked up one time. This sequence joins TRBV7-2 and TRBJ2-2; 8 nucleotides line up with TRBD2. The J segment lost 5 bases and the V segment lost 0 bases, leaving 8 bases of the junction unmatched. Germline V gene lookup returns CDR1 SGHTA and CDR2 FQGNSA. The CDR3 is 17 amino acids. CDR3 nucleotides: TGTGCCAGCAGCTTAGCGGCGGGACTAGTAAAGACCGGGGAGCTGTTTTTT. This encodes CASSLAAGLVKTGELFF.

J is TRBJ2-2 and V is TRBV19; unclear D gene. CDR1 and CDR2 (germline): LNHDA, SQIVND (reference sequence). CDR3 length: 15 residues. V was pared by 7 bases and J by 2 bases, with 14 bases between. This CDR3 reads CASTPGHFNTGELFF. CDR3 nucleotide sequence: TGTGCCAGTACTCCGGGTCACTTCAACACCGGGGAGCTGTTTTTT.

This clone showed up just once. The V and J genes are TRBV19 and TRBJ1-5, with D hard to call. The CDR3 totals 14 residues. Germline CDR1 reads LNHDA; CDR2 reads SQIVND (reference sequence). The germline V and J ends were trimmed by 3 bases and 3 bases, with 9 bases remaining between them. The CDR3 DNA follows: TGTGCCAGTAGTATTCCCACACACAATCAGCCCCAGCATTTT. Translation: CASSIPTHNQPQHF.

The sample holds one count of this clone. V is TRBV29-1 and J is TRBJ2-5; weak D call: TRBD1 (6 bases). CDR1 is SQVTM, CDR2 ANQGSEA, per germline. The CDR3 loop spans 19 amino acids. Trimming stripped 3 bases from V and 1 base from J, with 27 bases between. DNA of the CDR3: TGCAGCGTTGACGGAACAGGGCGGCTAGGGTACCTAACCCAAGAGACCCAGTACTTC. Residues: CSVDGTGRLGYLTQETQYF.

The chain joins TRBV29-1 to TRBJ1-4; D may be TRBD1 (6 bases). This CDR3 contains 15 residues. The V gene lost 7 bases and the J gene lost 10 bases, with 25 bases spanning the gap. Germline CDR1 SQVTM, CDR2 ANQGSEA. The CDR3 spells CSGRDSGESGGKLFF. The CDR3 DNA sequence: TGCAGCGGCCGCGACTCAGGGGAATCCGGAGGAAAACTGTTTTTT.

V usage is TRBV7-9 and J usage is TRBJ2-7; D possibly corresponds to TRBD2 (5 bases). From germline, CDR1 is SEHNR and CDR2 FQNEAQ (reference sequence). This CDR3 contains 16 residues. Trimming cost V 5 bases and J 0 bases, with 17 bases left between them. The CDR3, as DNA: TGTGCCAGCAGCCAGGCGGGTATTCAAATCTCCTACGAGCAGTACTTC. It specifies CASSQAGIQISYEQYF.

This clone was detected a few times. J is TRBJ1-2 and V is TRBV7-8; perhaps TRBD1 as D (6 bases). Trimming shortened V by 5 bases and J by 1 base, and 17 bases separated the two germline ends. The CDR3 is made up of 16 amino acids. Germline V gene lookup returns CDR1 SGHVS and CDR2 FQNEAQ. DNA for the CDR3: TGTGCCAGCAGCGCCGACGGACAGTTTATTAACTATGGCTACACCTTC. This sequence encodes CASSADGQFINYGYTF.

This chain joins TRBV5-8 and TRBJ2-7; TRBD1 is a possible D gene (6 bases). Trimming took 2 bases from V and 2 from J, leaving 11 bases between them. CDR1 is SGHTS and CDR2 is YDEGEE in the germline V gene. The CDR3 spans 14 residues. CDR3 protein: CASSFGTLTYEQYF. CDR3 nucleotides: TGTGCCAGCAGCTTTGGGACACTAACCTACGAGCAGTACTTC.

The rearrangement uses TRBV10-2 and TRBJ2-5; no firm D call. V was clipped by 4 bases and J by 2 bases, with 2 bases between them. The germline V gene encodes CDR1 WSHSY and CDR2 SAAADI. CDR3 length equals 11 residues. The CDR3 is CASSAQETQYF. For the CDR3, the DNA is TGCGCCAGCAGTGCTCAAGAGACCCAGTACTTC.

The V and J genes are TRBV14 and TRBJ1-1; TRBD1 matches 7 bases. The CDR3 loop spans 14 amino acids. Germline CDR1 reads SGHDN; CDR2 reads FVKESK. With 4 bases clipped from V and 5 bases from J, the junction kept 7 bases outside the gene matches. DNA for the CDR3: TGTGCCAGCAGCCGAACCAGGGGGAGAACTGAAGCTTTCTTT. Protein sequence: CASSRTRGRTEAFF. Supplemented by reference TRBV14 and TRBJ1-1, the full variable domain reads EAGVTQFPSHSVIEKGQTVTLRCDPISGHDNLYWYRRVMGKEIKFLLHFVKESKQDESGMPNNRFLAERTGGTYSTLKVQPAELEDSGVYFCASSRTRGRTEAFFGQGTRLTVV.

V is TRBV5-1 and J is TRBJ2-7; 7 nucleotides align to TRBD1. Germline V gene sequence: CDR1 SGHRS, CDR2 YFSETQ. The CDR3 loop spans 12 amino acids. V dropped 7 bases and J dropped 1; count of bases not matched to a gene: 2. CDR3 nucleotide sequence: TGCGCCAGCCGACAGGGATCCTACGAGCAGTACTTC. Protein sequence: CASRQGSYEQYF. Based on the CDR3 plus reference TRBV5-1 and TRBJ2-7, the full variable domain is KAGVTQTPRYLIKTRGQQVTLSCSPISGHRSVSWYQQTPGQGLQFLFEYFSETQRNKGNFPGRFSGRQFSNSRSEMNVSTLELGDSALYLCASRQGSYEQYFGPGTRLTVT.

V and J are TRBV19 and TRBJ1-1; 8 nucleotides line up with TRBD1. The CDR3 is 16 residues long. The junction had 9 bases not matched to a gene; V was cut back by 3 bases and J by 3 bases. Germline loops: CDR1 LNHDA, CDR2 SQIVND (reference sequence). The CDR3 loop is CASSMGGRGPHTEAFF. The CDR3 region has the DNA TGTGCCAGTAGTATGGGTGGCAGGGGGCCTCACACTGAAGCTTTCTTT.

This clone was seen more than once but under ten times. The J gene is TRBJ2-3, the V gene TRBV6-1; D unresolved. The CDR3 length is 16 residues. V lost 1 base, J lost 2 bases, and 13 bases lay in between. The germline V gene has CDR1 MNHNS and CDR2 SASEGT. CDR3 protein: CASSEEWAPLTDTQYF. The DNA of the CDR3 is TGTGCCAGCAGTGAAGAATGGGCCCCCCTCACAGATACGCAGTATTTT.

The rearrangement links TRBV23-1 to TRBJ2-5; 10 bases fit TRBD1. The end of the DNA aligns better with TRBJ2-7, so the J call may be wrong. TRBV23-1 is an ORF; its function is uncertain. The CDR3 contains 17 residues. The CDR3 bases are TGCGCCACTTACAACCGGGACAGGGGAAGGGGAAGCTACGAGCAGTACTTC. Translating gives CATYNRDRGRGSYEQYF.

This clone was detected once. V gene TRBV5-1 combines with J gene TRBJ2-1; TRBD1 matches at 9 bases. After removal of 6 bases from V and 2 bases from J, the junction contained 3 bases not matched to a gene. This CDR3 comprises 14 residues. Germline assignment: CDR1 SGHRS and CDR2 YFSETQ. The CDR3 DNA reads as TGCGCCAGCACAACAGGGGGCGCCTACAATGAGCAGTTCTTC. Its translation: CASTTGGAYNEQFF. Combining the CDR3 with reference TRBV5-1 and TRBJ2-1 gives the whole variable domain KAGVTQTPRYLIKTRGQQVTLSCSPISGHRSVSWYQQTPGQGLQFLFEYFSETQRNKGNFPGRFSGRQFSNSRSEMNVSTLELGDSALYLCASTTGGAYNEQFFGPGTRLTVL.

This chain links TRBV7-2 with TRBJ2-7; tentative D call: TRBD2 (6 bases). Germline values: CDR1 SGHTA, CDR2 FQGNSA. Deletions cut 8 bases from V and 3 bases from J, with 8 bases between. CDR3 size: 11 residues. DNA for the CDR3: TGTGCCAGCCATAGCGGCTACGAGCAGTACTTC. Protein product: CASHSGYEQYF.